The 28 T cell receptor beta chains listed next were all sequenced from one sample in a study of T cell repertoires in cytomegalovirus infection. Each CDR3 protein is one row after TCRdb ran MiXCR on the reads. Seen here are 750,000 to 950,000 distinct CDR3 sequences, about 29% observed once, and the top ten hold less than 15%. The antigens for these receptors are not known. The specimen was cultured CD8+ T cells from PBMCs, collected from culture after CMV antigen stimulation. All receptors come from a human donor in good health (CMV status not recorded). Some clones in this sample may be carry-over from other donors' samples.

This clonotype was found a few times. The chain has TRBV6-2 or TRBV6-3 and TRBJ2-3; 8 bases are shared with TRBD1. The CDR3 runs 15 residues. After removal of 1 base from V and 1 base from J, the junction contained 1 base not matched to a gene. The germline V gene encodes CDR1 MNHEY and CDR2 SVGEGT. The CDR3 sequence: CASSYWGQGTDTQYF. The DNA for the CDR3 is TGTGCCAGCAGTTACTGGGGACAGGGCACAGATACGCAGTATTTT.

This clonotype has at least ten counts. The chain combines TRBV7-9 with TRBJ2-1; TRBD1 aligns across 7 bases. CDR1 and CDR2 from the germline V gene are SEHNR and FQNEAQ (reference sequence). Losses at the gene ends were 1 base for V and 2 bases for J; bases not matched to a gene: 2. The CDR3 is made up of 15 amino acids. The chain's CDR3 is CASSLDRGTYNEQFF. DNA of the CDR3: TGTGCCAGCAGCTTAGACAGGGGTACCTACAATGAGCAGTTCTTC. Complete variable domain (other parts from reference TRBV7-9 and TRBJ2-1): DTGVSQNPRHKITKRGQNVTFRCDPISEHNRLYWYRQTLGQGPEFLTYFQNEAQLEKSRLLSDRFSAERPKGSFSTLEIQRTEQGDSAMYLCASSLDRGTYNEQFFGPGTRLTVL.

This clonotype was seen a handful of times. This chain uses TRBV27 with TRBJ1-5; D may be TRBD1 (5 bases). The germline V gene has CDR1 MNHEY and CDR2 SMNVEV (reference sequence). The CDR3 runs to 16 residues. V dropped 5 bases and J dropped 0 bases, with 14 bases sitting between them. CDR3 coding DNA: TGTGCCAGCAGTCCCATACAGGCAGATAGCAATCAGCCCCAGCATTTT. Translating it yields CASSPIQADSNQPQHF.

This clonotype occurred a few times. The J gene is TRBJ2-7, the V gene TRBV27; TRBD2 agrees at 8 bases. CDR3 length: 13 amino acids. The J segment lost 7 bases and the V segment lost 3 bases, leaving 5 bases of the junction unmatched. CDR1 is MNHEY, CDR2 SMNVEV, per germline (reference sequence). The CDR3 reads CASSFGVAGEQYF. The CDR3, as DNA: TGTGCCAGCAGTTTCGGGGTAGCGGGAGAGCAGTACTTC.

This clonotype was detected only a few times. CDR3 sequence: CASSAWDVRSGNTIYF. The CDR3 nucleotides read TGTGCCAGCAGCGCCTGGGACGTACGCTCTGGAAACACCATATATTTT. J is TRBJ1-3 and V is TRBV7-2; TRBD1 is a possible D gene (5 bases). CDR3 length equals 16 residues. The V end lost 5 bases, the J end lost 0 bases, and 14 bases lay between the germline ends. Germline loops: CDR1 SGHTA, CDR2 FQGNSA.

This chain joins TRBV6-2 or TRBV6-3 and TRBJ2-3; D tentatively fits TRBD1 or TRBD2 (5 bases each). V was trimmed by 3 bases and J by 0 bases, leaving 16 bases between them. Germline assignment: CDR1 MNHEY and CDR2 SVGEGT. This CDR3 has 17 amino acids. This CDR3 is CASSYLRDASSTDTQYF. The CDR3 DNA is TGTGCCAGCAGTTATCTCCGGGACGCATCTAGCACAGATACGCAGTATTTT.

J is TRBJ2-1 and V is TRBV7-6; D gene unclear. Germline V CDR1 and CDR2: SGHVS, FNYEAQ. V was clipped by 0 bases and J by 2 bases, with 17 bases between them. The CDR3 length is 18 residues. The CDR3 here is CASSLAAPPTRPYNEQFF. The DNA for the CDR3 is TGTGCCAGCAGCTTAGCGGCACCCCCGACGAGGCCCTACAATGAGCAGTTCTTC. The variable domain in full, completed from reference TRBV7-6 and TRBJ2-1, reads GAGVSQSPRYKVTKRGQDVALRCDPISGHVSLYWYRQALGQGPEFLTYFNYEAQQDKSGLPNDRFSAERPEGSISTLTIQRTEQRDSAMYRCASSLAAPPTRPYNEQFFGPGTRLTVL.

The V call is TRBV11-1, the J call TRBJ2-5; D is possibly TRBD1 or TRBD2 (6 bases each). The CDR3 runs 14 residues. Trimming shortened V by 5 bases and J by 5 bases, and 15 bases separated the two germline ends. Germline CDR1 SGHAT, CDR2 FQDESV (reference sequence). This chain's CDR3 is CASSAPGGPETQYF. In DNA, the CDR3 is TGTGCCAGCAGCGCCCCCGGGGGCCCGGAGACCCAGTACTTC.

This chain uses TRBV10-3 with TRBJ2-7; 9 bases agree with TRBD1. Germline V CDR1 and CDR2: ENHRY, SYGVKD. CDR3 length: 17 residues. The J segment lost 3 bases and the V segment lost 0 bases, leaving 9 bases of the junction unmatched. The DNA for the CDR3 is TGTGCCATCAGTGAGTCCTCACAGGGGGCAGGCCTCTACGAGCAGTACTTC. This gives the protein CAISESSQGAGLYEQYF.

CDR3: CASSESIGGGVYNEQFF. The CDR3 DNA reads TGCGCCAGCAGTGAGTCGATCGGCGGGGGCGTCTACAATGAGCAGTTCTTC. The rearrangement joins TRBV10-2 to TRBJ2-1, with D tentatively TRBD2 (7 bases). Looked up from germline, CDR1 is WSHSY and CDR2 is SAAADI. The CDR3 is 17 amino acids. Trimming stripped 0 bases from V and 3 bases from J, with 15 bases between.

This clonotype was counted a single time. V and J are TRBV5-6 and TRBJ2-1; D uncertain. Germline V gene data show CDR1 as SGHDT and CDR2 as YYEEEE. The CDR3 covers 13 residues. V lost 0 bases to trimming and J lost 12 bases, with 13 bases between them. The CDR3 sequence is CASSLGAYMGQFF. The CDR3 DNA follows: TGTGCCAGCAGCTTGGGGGCTTATATGGGGCAGTTCTTC.

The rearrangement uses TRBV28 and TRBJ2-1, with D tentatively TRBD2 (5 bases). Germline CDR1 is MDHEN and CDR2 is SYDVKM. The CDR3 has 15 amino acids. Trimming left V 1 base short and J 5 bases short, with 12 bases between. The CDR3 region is CASSLSWTGNNEQFF. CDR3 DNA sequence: TGTGCCAGCAGTTTATCCTGGACTGGGAACAATGAGCAGTTCTTC.

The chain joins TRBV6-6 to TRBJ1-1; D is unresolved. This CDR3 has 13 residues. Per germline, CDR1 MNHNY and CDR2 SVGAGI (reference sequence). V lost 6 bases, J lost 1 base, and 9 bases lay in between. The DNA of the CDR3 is TGTGCCAGCAGGCCAGACGAGAACACTGAAGCTTTCTTT. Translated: CASRPDENTEAFF.

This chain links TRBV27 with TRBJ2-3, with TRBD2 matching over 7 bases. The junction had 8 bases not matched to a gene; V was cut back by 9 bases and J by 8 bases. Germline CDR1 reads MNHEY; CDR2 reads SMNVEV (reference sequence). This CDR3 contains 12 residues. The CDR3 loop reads CASSNRGVTQYF. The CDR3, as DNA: TGTGCCAGTTCTAACCGGGGGGTTACGCAGTATTTT.

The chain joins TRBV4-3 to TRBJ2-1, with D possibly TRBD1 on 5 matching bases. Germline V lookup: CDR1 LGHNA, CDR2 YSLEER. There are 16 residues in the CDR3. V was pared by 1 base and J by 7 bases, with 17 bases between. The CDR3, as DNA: TGCGCCAGCAGCCAAGTAGGGGAATTGCGTGGGAATGAGCAGTTCTTC. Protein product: CASSQVGELRGNEQFF.

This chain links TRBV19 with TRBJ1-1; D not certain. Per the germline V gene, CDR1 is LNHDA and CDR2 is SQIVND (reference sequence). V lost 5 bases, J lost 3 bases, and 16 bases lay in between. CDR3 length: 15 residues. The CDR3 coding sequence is TGTGCCAGTAGTCTCGATCGGAGGGCTTACACTGAAGCTTTCTTT. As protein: CASSLDRRAYTEAFF. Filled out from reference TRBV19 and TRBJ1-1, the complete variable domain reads DGGITQSPKYLFRKEGQNVTLSCEQNLNHDAMYWYRQDPGQGLRLIYYSQIVNDFQKGDIAEGYSVSREKKESFPLTVTSAQKNPTAFYLCASSLDRRAYTEAFFGQGTRLTVV.

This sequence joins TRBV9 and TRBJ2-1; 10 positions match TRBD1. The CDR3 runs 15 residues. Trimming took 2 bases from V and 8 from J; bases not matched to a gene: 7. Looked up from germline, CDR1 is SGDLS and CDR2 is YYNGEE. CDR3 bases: TGTGCCAGCAGCGTTAGACAGGGGGCTAGGGATGAGCAGTTCTTC. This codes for CASSVRQGARDEQFF. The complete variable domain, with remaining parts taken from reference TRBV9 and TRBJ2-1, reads DSGVTQTPKHLITATGQRVTLRCSPRSGDLSVYWYQQSLDQGLQFLIQYYNGEERAKGNILERFSAQQFPDLHSELNLSSLELGDSALYFCASSVRQGARDEQFFGPGTRLTVL.

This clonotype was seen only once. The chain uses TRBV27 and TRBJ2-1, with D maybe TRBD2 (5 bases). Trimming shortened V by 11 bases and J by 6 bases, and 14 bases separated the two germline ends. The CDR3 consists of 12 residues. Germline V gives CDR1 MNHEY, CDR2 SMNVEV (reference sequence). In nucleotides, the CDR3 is TGTGCCGCCGGGATAGCAGGCAATGAGCAGTTCTTC. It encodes CAAGIAGNEQFF.

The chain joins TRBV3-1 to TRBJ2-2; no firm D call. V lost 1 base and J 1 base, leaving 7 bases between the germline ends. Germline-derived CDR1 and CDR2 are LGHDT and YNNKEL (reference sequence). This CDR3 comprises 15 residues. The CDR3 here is CASSQGHRNTGELFF. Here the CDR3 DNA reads TGTGCCAGCAGCCAAGGACACAGGAACACCGGGGAGCTGTTTTTT. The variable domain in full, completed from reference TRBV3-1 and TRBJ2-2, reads DTAVSQTPKYLVTQMGNDKSIKCEQNLGHDTMYWYKQDSKKFLKIMFSYNNKELIINETVPNRFSPKSPDKAHLNLHINSLELGDSAVYFCASSQGHRNTGELFFGEGSRLTVL.

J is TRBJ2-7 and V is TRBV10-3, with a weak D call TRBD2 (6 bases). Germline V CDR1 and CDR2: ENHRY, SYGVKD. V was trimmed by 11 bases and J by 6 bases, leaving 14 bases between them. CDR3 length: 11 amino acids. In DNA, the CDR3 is TGTGCCGCCGCGACTAGGTTCGAGCAGTACTTC. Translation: CAAATRFEQYF.

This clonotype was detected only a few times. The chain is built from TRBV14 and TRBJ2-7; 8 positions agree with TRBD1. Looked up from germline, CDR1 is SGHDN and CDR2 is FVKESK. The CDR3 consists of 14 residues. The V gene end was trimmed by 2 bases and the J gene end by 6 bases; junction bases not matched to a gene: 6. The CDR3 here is CASSQIRGPGEQYF. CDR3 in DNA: TGTGCCAGCAGCCAAATCAGGGGGCCCGGCGAGCAGTACTTC.

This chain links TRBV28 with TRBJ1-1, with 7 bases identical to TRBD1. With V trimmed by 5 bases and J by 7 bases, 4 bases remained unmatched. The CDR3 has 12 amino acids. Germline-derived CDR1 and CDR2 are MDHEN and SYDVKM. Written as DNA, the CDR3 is TGTGCCAGCAGTCGGAACAGGGGTGAAGCTTTCTTT. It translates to CASSRNRGEAFF.

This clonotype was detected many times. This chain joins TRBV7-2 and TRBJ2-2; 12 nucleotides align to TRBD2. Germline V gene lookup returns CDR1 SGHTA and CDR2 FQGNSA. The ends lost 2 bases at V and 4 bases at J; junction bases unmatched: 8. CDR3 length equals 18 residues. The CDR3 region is CASSLLAGGISGTGELFF. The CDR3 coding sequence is TGTGCCAGCAGCTTACTAGCGGGGGGGATCTCGGGCACCGGGGAGCTGTTTTTT.

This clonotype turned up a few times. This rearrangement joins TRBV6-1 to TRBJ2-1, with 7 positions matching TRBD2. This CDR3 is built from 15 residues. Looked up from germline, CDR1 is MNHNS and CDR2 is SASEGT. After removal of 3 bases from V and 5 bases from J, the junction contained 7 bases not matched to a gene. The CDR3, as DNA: TGTGCCAGCAGTGAGGAGGGGAGGGGACACAATGAGCAGTTCTTC. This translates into CASSEEGRGHNEQFF.

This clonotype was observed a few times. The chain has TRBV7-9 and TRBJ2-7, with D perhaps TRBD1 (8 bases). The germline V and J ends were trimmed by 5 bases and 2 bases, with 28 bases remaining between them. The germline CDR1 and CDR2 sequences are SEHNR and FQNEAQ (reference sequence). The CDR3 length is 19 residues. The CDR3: CASSLRGPGGPQGTYEQYF. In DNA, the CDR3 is TGTGCCAGCAGCCTGCGGGGGCCAGGGGGCCCTCAAGGCACCTACGAGCAGTACTTC.

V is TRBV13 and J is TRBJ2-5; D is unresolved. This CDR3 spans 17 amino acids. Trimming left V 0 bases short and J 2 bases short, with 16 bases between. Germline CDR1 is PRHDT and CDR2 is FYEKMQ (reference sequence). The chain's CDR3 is CASSLGPLLVPQETQYF. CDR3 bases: TGTGCCAGCAGCTTAGGCCCGTTACTTGTTCCACAAGAGACCCAGTACTTC.

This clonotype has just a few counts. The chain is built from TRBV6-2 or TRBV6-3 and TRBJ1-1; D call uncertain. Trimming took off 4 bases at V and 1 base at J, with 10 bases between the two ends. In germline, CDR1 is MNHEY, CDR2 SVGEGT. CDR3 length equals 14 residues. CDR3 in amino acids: CASSFTGRNTEAFF. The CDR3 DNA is TGTGCCAGCAGTTTTACGGGGAGGAACACTGAAGCTTTCTTT.

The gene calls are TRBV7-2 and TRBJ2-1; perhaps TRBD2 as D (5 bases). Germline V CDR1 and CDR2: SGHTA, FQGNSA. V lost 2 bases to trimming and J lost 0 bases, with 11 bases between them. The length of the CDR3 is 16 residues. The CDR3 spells CASSLHSGSSYNEQFF. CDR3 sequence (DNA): TGTGCCAGCAGCTTACATTCGGGGAGCTCCTACAATGAGCAGTTCTTC.